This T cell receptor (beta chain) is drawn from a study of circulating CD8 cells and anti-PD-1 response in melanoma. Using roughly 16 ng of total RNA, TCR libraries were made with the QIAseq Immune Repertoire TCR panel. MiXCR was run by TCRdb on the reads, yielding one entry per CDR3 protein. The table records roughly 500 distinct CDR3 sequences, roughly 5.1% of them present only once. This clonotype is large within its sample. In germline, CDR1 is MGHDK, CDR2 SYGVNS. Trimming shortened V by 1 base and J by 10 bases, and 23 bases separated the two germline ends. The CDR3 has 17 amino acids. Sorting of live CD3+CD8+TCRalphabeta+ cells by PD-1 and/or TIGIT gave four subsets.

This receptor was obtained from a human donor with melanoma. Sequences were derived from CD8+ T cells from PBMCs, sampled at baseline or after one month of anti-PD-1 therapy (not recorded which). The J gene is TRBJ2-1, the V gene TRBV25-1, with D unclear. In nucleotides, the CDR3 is TGTGCCAGCAGTGAATCCCTCCCGGAGACTGGAAATCAGGAGCAGTTCTTC. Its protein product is CASSESLPETGNQEQFF. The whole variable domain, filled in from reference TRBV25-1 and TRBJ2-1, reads EADIYQTPRYLVIGTGKKITLECSQTMGHDKMYWYQQDPGMELHLIHYSYGVNSTEKGDLSSESTVSRIRTEHFPLTLESARPSHTSQYLCASSESLPETGNQEQFFGPGTRLTVL.